This note documents a single TCR beta chain sequence. Its antigen remains unknown. The junction and the germline gene differ at one end; a read error may be behind it. Other DNA sequences in the same sample also yield this CDR3. This sample was included in a study of shared clonotypes between healthy human individuals. Memory CD4+ cells were the fraction left after CD45RA+ naive selection. General observations from the study: Among several donors, roughly 5% of naive CD4 clonotypes were found in common.

In the study's own analysis: Filtering differed, since immunoSEQ gave only junction sequences and no quality scores. TCRdb's table, derived via immunoSEQ multiplex PCR, lists solely in-frame clones and lacks some. The V and J calls and clone size are taken from that table; D and trimming were inferred from the DNA. Here the sample spans a few million clones, roughly nine tenths being singletons. The germline V gene encodes CDR1 SSHAT and CDR2 FNYEAQ (reference sequence). This CDR3 is built from 14 residues. The TCR sequence derives from a young man in good health. The gene calls are TRBV7-7 and TRBJ2-5; 9 nucleotides align to TRBD1. Sequencing was performed on naive CD4+ T cells sorted from blood. As for subset: CD45RA+ positively selected. CDR3 loop: CASSSTGGGETQYF. CDR3 sequence (DNA): TGTGCTAGCAGCTCTACAGGGGGCGGTGAGACCCAGTACTTC.